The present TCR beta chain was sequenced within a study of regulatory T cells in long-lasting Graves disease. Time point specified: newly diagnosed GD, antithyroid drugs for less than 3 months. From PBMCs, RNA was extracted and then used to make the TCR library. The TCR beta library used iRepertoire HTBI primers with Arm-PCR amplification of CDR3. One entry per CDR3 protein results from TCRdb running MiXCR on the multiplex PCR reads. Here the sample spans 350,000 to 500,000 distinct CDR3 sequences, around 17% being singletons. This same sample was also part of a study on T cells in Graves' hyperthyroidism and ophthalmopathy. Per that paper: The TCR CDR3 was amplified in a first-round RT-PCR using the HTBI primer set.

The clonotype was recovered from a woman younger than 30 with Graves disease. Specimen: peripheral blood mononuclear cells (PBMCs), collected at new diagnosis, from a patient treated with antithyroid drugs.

The CDR3 here is CASSSLSTEAFF. In nucleotides, the CDR3 is TGTGCCAGCAGTTCGCTGAGCACTGAAGCTTTCTTT. The rearrangement links TRBV7-9 to TRBJ1-1; D unclear. The CDR3 length is 12 residues. V gave up 6 bases and J gave up 4 bases, with 9 bases separating them. CDR1 is SEHNR, CDR2 FQNEAQ, per germline (reference sequence).